The subject of this entry is one T cell receptor beta chain. CDR3 length equals 13 residues. Germline CDR1 is ENHRY and CDR2 is SYGVKD. The V end was cut by 7 bases, the J end by 2 bases, with 8 bases between. This sample stems from a study of patients and donors after allogeneic stem cell transplantation. One entry per CDR3 protein, called by TCRdb with MiXCR from the RT-PCR reads. The table includes around 150,000 distinct CDR3 sequences, roughly 31% detected once. The source is a human donor who was either an allogeneic HSCT recipient or a stem cell or donor lymphocyte infusion donor (not recorded which). It is not recorded whose cells these are; they may come from a transplant donor. Sequencing input: blood, either unsorted or a sorted T cell fraction (not recorded which). The chain joins TRBV10-3 to TRBJ2-2, with D perhaps matching TRBD2 (5 bases). For the CDR3, the DNA is TGTGCCATCATCGAGGGAAACACCGGGGAGCTGTTTTTT. Protein sequence: CAIIEGNTGELFF.